Listed below are T cell receptor beta chains from one sample, sequenced in a study of CD8 T cells in ankylosing spondylitis. TCRdb re-derived calls from the 5' RACE reads in MiXCR, one entry per CDR3 protein. The repertoire has about 130,000 distinct CDR3 sequences, roughly 15% of them found once; the top ten carry roughly a third. The sequenced sample was blood, either unsorted or a sorted T cell fraction (not recorded which). These receptors all come from a male donor with ankylosing spondylitis. The CDR3 runs from the conserved cysteine through the conserved F or W.

v_call	j_call	cdr3_aa
TRBV15	TRBJ2-1	CATSRVPSGIYNEQFF
TRBV7-9	TRBJ1-4	CASSRTGGKNEKLFF
TRBV28	TRBJ1-1	CASSSQYPTGRVTEAFF
TRBV28	TRBJ2-1	CASSYRDSYNEQFF
TRBV9	TRBJ2-6	CASSIGYSGANVLTF
TRBV5-6	TRBJ2-1	CASSPPYSSYNEQFF
TRBV10-1	TRBJ2-2	CASSEIGSGDTGELFF
TRBV4-2	TRBJ2-2	CASSQDSPGGGELFF
TRBV6-5	TRBJ1-3	CASSYSNWEGNTIYF
TRBV2	TRBJ1-5	CASNQPQHF
TRBV14	TRBJ2-1	CASSQDRRLAERYYNEQFF
TRBV6-1	TRBJ2-1	CASSEVRAALNEQFF
TRBV27	TRBJ2-1	CATQITGNEQFF
TRBV7-7	TRBJ2-1	CASSLGGSGFSEQFF
TRBV3-1	TRBJ2-7	CASQPTGATSEQYF
TRBV4-2	TRBJ2-3	CASSQEVSADTQYF
TRBV4-2	TRBJ2-1	CASSLPGTSMNEQFF
TRBV12-3/TRBV12-4	TRBJ2-7	CASSLATRYEQYF
TRBV7-9	TRBJ1-2	CASSQWAFFGYTF
TRBV27	TRBJ2-2	CASSLSWTATGELFF
TRBV5-6	TRBJ1-1	CASSPSPGTRSEAFF
TRBV18	TRBJ2-2	CASSFTGEGTGELFF
TRBV12-3/TRBV12-4	TRBJ1-3	CASSYPGGGNTIYF
TRBV5-5	TRBJ2-7	CASSLLADPTYEQYF
TRBV19	TRBJ2-7	CASSILERNYEQYF
TRBV6-2/TRBV6-3	TRBJ2-7	CASSSVTSGISYEQYF
TRBV7-2	TRBJ2-7	CASSPGLVSYEQYF
TRBV9	TRBJ2-5	CASSASGTSGYQETQYF
TRBV4-2	TRBJ2-2	CASSQLAGSIPGELFF
TRBV27	TRBJ1-1	CASSLRLGMNTEAFF